The 5 T cell receptor beta chains below all came from one sample that was sequenced in a study of CD8+CD57+ T cells in acquired aplastic anemia. TCR beta VDJ and CDR3 profiling used genomic DNA as template. Using its own MiXCR run on the reads, TCRdb lists one record per CDR3 protein. The table shows 190,000 or so distinct CDR3 sequences, with under 65% occurring only once. The sample consisted of sorted CD4+, CD8+, or CD8+CD57+ T cells (not recorded which) from PBMCs. The receptors shown here come from a human donor in good health.

This clonotype has at least ten counts. CDR3 sequence reads: CASSRQTSEQFF. The CDR3 region has the DNA TGTGCCAGCAGTCGTCAGACTAGCGAGCAGTTCTTC. V and J are TRBV7-6 and TRBJ2-1, with TRBD2 matching over 7 bases. Germline CDR1 SGHVS, CDR2 FNYEAQ. There are 12 residues in the CDR3. The V segment lost 6 bases and the J segment 10 bases; nucleotides outside the gene matches: 6.

This clonotype came up many times. V is TRBV10-3 and J is TRBJ2-2; 10 nucleotides agree with TRBD2. Per germline, CDR1 ENHRY and CDR2 SYGVKD. The CDR3 is 16 residues long. J gave up 0 bases and V 6 bases, and 4 bases lay outside the gene matches. CDR3 sequence reads: CAISGLADPNTGELFF. CDR3 DNA sequence: TGTGCCATCAGCGGACTAGCGGACCCGAACACCGGGGAGCTGTTTTTT.

This clonotype has just one count. The chain combines TRBV6-4 with TRBJ2-1, with 10 bases identical to TRBD2. Germline V lookup: CDR1 MRHNA, CDR2 SNTAGT. The CDR3 is 15 amino acids. V was pared by 7 bases and J by 2 bases, with 5 bases of the junction left unmatched. CDR3 protein: CASTLSGRAYNEQFF. In nucleotides, the CDR3 is TGTGCCAGCACCTTGAGCGGGAGGGCCTACAATGAGCAGTTCTTC.

This chain joins TRBV7-9 and TRBJ1-6; 8 bases are a match to TRBD1. The length of the CDR3 is 15 residues. Germline CDR1 is SEHNR and CDR2 is FQNEAQ (reference sequence). The ends lost 5 bases at V and 10 bases at J; junction bases unmatched: 10. The CDR3 DNA sequence: TGTGCCAGCAGCAGCAGACAGGGGTTGGGATCACCCCTCCACTTT. Translation: CASSSRQGLGSPLHF.

The chain links TRBV19 to TRBJ2-7; a possible D gene is TRBD1 (5 bases). Trimming took off 5 bases at V and 4 bases at J, with 12 bases between the two ends. Germline V gene data show CDR1 as LNHDA and CDR2 as SQIVND (reference sequence). This CDR3 comprises 13 residues. The CDR3 region has the DNA TGTGCCAGTAGTGCAGGGCAGAGGTACGAGCAGTACTTC. Its translation: CASSAGQRYEQYF.